This T cell receptor beta chain was captured by sequencing in a study of cytomegalovirus exposure and HLA in healthy donors (dated by TCRdb to the late 2010s). Turning to the overall study: An earlier analysis of 587 of the donors reported 276 Gb of sequence data and 95 million to 140 million unique TCR beta sequences obtained from about 200 million T cells. Roughly 300 gigabases of sequencing data and tens of millions of unique TCR sequences were included in an early release covering roughly 700 HLA-typed donors. The genetic ancestry cluster associated with self-reported Caucasian donors included approximately 85% of the approximately 400 genotyped donors. The study aimed to test whether signatures of past pathogen exposure could be identified by cataloging public T cell receptors. The T cell repertoires of under 700 subjects were profiled by immunosequencing and related to cytomegalovirus serostatus. Along with the 666-subject first cohort, a separate validation cohort of around 120 different subjects was used. The study combined high-throughput TCR immunosequencing, statistical association of individual TCRs with disease status, and machine learning to predict cytomegalovirus infection status. A later analysis re-examined previously published TCR beta repertoires from over 500 donors and added high-resolution HLA genotyping to investigate patterns of TCR occurrence. In the later analysis, no new phenotypic data were used to find candidate immune exposures; instead, reliance was placed on TCR beta sequences and their occurrence across donors. An earlier analysis of 587 of the donors used high-throughput TCR beta sequencing to judge whether each TCR beta V gene segment behaved as functional or pseudogenic. Donor age, sex, ethnicity and CMV serostatus were compiled alongside the repertoire data. Genome-wide SNP genotypes for about 60% of the roughly 700 donors were used in a later genetic analysis, which treated that subset as a discovery cohort. All discovery cohort repertoires had been generated using a single sequencing platform. Both class I and class II loci were covered by HLA typing, at four-digit resolution. Typing coverage varied by locus: roughly 620-640 donors for A, B, C, DRB1 and DQB1; approximately 500 for DQA1; over 600 for DPA1; approximately 470 for DPB1. A handful of DR-DQ haplotypes were handled as single units for association and clustering because linkage in the cohort was strong. On average, over 200,000 unique TCR beta nucleotide sequences were sequenced per donor among more than 350 genotyped donors of the cohort, with roughly 18% of those sequences being non-productive. Broader findings and caveats from the paper: According to a later analysis, TCR association rates differed among HLA loci, with DRB1 alleles showing the most associated TCRs and HLA-C alleles showing the fewest. Because HLA typing was unavailable for some donors at each locus, only the typed subset was used in association tests. A cluster of highly shared sequence variants was judged likely to be a technical artifact of the sequencing pipeline. In an earlier analysis of roughly 500 of the donors, most TCR beta V segments appeared in productive rearrangements about 87% or about 30% of the time, broadly matching IMGT annotations. In both the original and validation cohorts, the classifier was reported to diagnose cytomegalovirus status with high specificity and sensitivity. In vitro tests confirmed that a few of the cytomegalovirus-associated TCR beta chains recognize cytomegalovirus antigens. Because counts were too low, fewer than 20 rarely observed V segments, including chromosome 9 orphons, were excluded from the earlier analysis of around 590 of the donors. Roughly uniform sequencing depth across donors was assumed in presence/absence analyses, although this assumption may not hold. Across donors, most TCR sequences were observed very rarely, whereas some public TCRs were present in many individuals. A further reported finding was that TCR beta sequences accurately predicted the HLA-A and HLA-B alleles for most subjects in the first cohort. Strong co-occurrence of HLA alleles, especially DR and DQ, made assigning TCR associations to individual alleles difficult. It was suggested by the authors that the approach could potentially be generalized to other disease states and immunological phenotypes. In a later analysis, several top co-occurrence clusters were reported to appear linked to parvovirus B19, influenza, CMV and Epstein-Barr virus. In a later analysis, HLA-associated TCR beta chains were found to be more clonally expanded and to have lower generation probabilities than equally common non-associated chains. Immune exposure information for the cohort was limited to CMV serostatus. In this cohort, only TCR beta chains were sequenced, and detectable features were limited by the absence of alpha or paired-chain data. The study gave a list of around 170 TCR beta chains associated with cytomegalovirus. An association between a missense DCLRE1C variant and V-gene and J-gene trimming of TCR beta chains was found in a later genetic analysis and replicated in an independent cohort. Compared with the approximately 670-donor mean, donors in an Asian-associated ancestry cluster had fewer N-insertions in productive TCRs, according to a later genetic analysis. Some IMGT-functional V segments, including TRBV6-2 and TRBV6-3, could not be distinguished by the 87-base-pair reads and were therefore excluded. According to a later analysis, most CMV-associated TCR beta chains appeared to be HLA-restricted, and the HLA associations seemed to be driven largely by CMV exposure. Specific HLA alleles were associated with 16,951 TCR beta sequences at a false discovery rate of 0.05 in a later analysis. Linkage disequilibrium might explain the correlated functional status among segregating V segments, but an unknown experimental factor could not be ruled out.

The library was built by means of the immunoSEQ multiplex PCR assay. For the multiplex PCR, a mixture combining 60 forward primers for TCR Vbeta segments and 13 reverse primers for TCR Jbeta segments was used. Amplification of the CDR3 region of rearranged TCR beta genes was performed with a multiplex PCR assay on genomic DNA. The amplified TCR beta libraries were sequenced on the Illumina HiSeq System as 87-base-pair reads. For the original study's pipeline: Across the roughly 600 repertoires, a later analysis counted 60 million to 90 million unique TCR beta chains, approximately 10 million of which were shared by at least two donors. A nearest-neighbor algorithm error-corrected the raw reads and collapsed the reads into unique sequences, merging closely related sequences to remove PCR and sequencing errors. To assign V, D and J gene segments, CDR3 sequences were aligned to IMGT reference sequences. Each retained sequence needed at least a six-nucleotide match to both a V gene segment and a J gene segment. Rearrangements were called productive when the CDR3 lacked stop codons and stayed in frame with V and J; all others were non-productive. CDR3 was defined according to IMGT convention as the region running from the second conserved V-encoded cysteine to the conserved J-encoded phenylalanine. Sequences without an unambiguous match to a single V gene segment were excluded from the earlier analysis of 450 to 650 of the donors. An earlier analysis of approximately 590 of the donors classified V segments as functional when productive rearrangements were above 56.7% and as segregating when the standard deviation between donors was above 5%. A statistical classification framework was built to diagnose cytomegalovirus status from the catalog of TCR beta chain sequences. In a later analysis, V and J genes were assigned by comparing TCR nucleotide sequences against IMGT/GENE-DB human TR gene sequences. Using the TCRdist pipeline, a later analysis assigned CDR3 sequences along with most-parsimonious VDJ recombination scenarios. A later analysis defined each TCR beta chain by its CDR3 amino acid sequence plus V-gene family, and excluded reads lacking a unique V-gene family. To address suspected cross-contamination and a sequencing artifact, a later analysis removed around 590 highly shared, low-generation-probability nucleotide sequences. In a later analysis, a clonal expansion index for each public chain was calculated from normalized within-repertoire ranks of inferred template counts. A later analysis computed generation probabilities with a VDJ recombination model fitted to out-of-frame rearrangements, and checked the results against IGoR. Hypergeometric tests were used in a later analysis to score TCR-TCR, TCR-HLA and TCR-CMV co-occurrence, with a repertoire-size bias correction applied to the TCR pairs. To estimate false discovery rates, a later analysis permuted the HLA or CMV assignments 20 times. In a later analysis, co-occurring TCRs were grouped with DBSCAN, and TCRdist sequence similarity was added when clustering was performed within HLA-allele-positive subsets. Co-occurrence clustering excluded repertoires with fewer than 30,000 or more than 120,000 public chains, plus five with anomalous nucleotide sharing. In its TCRdb copy, this immuneACCESS table keeps in-frame sequences only and misses some clones. Where compared with another copy, unresolved V genes explain less than half of these, and the others have no known cause. V and J calls and clone size are as listed in that table; D and trimming were resolved from the DNA. The table for this sample lists roughly 150,000 clones; roughly 83% of them were counted only once. The top ten constitute over 1.5% of the sample.

The cohort consisted of 670 or so healthy bone marrow donors. At the time of sampling, all cohort members were nominally healthy, though unrecorded immune exposures were likely present. The donor tested CMV seronegative, placing the donor among the 350 or so seronegative members of the cohort. Each donor provided a peripheral blood sample, and peripheral blood mononuclear cells were used for TCR beta sequencing. Genomic DNA extraction from the blood cell samples was performed with the Qiagen DNeasy Blood Extraction Kit. Worth noting for this clone: The antigen it binds to is not known. Base-call qualities are not available, and no considerably larger clone is one nucleotide away.

CDR1 and CDR2 are drawn from the germline V gene: MNHEY, SVGAGI. The CDR3 covers 13 residues, taking in both the cysteine and the phenylalanine. Only the CDR3 DNA stays, 39 bases, in frame from base 1. V is shortened by 6 bases, J by 0 bases, and the region joining them spans 8 bases. The sequence came from a woman aged 18-29 years in good health and CMV-seronegative. The rearrangement combines TRBV6-5 with TRBJ1-1; there is no confident call for the D gene. The sample comprised PBMCs. For the CDR3, the sequence is CASSSLMNTEAFF. The DNA sequence reads TGTGCCAGCAGCTCCCTAATGAACACTGAAGCTTTCTTT.